The TCR beta chain described here comes from a study of cytomegalovirus exposure and HLA in healthy donors. Findings and limits, study-wide: A highly shared variant cluster was judged a likely technical artifact. In a later analysis, an Asian-associated ancestry cluster reportedly showed fewer N-insertions than the approximately 700-donor mean. Another analysis was done later, and it associated fewer than 20,000 TCR beta sequences with HLA alleles at 0.05 false discovery rate. A few CMV-associated chains were confirmed in vitro to be specific for CMV antigens.

PCR used 60 Vbeta primers and 13 Jbeta primers. Assay used: immunoSEQ multiplex PCR; TCRdb lists only in-frame clones, some missing. The table includes roughly 170,000 clones, about 80% detected once. With respect to this clone: As yet, its antigen is unknown. The germline gene is not matched at one end of the junction; a read error may be the cause.

Looked up from germline, CDR1 is LGHNA and CDR2 is YSLEER. This CDR3 is 16 amino acids long. The J gene is TRBJ2-4, the V gene TRBV4-3; TRBD1 is a possible D gene (6 bases). Sequenced material: PBMCs. The sequence came from a woman aged 25-40 years in good health and CMV-seronegative. CDR3: CASSQEAQGVKNSQYF. In DNA, the CDR3 is TGCGCCAGCAGCCAAGAGGCACAGGGAGTCAAAAACAGTCAGTACTTC.